Described below is a single T cell receptor (beta chain) sequence and its context. What it binds is not known. The CDR3 is 15 residues long. J lost 4 bases, V lost 5 bases, and 9 bases had no gene match. Germline lookup yields CDR1 GTSNPN and CDR2 SVGIG (reference sequence). The sample belongs to a study of cytomegalovirus exposure and HLA in healthy donors. About the research overall: When roughly 420 donors were genotyped, over 80% of them were found to fall in the Caucasian-associated ancestry cluster.

The PCR used 60 Vbeta and 13 Jbeta primers. TCRdb keeps only in-frame clones here, not all; method: immunoSEQ multiplex PCR. Among tens of thousands of clones listed, 70% to 75% were seen once. Study-wide findings and caveats: A prior analysis recorded that most TCR beta V segments were productive about 87% or about 30% of the time.

The sequenced sample was PBMCs. V usage is TRBV30 and J usage is TRBJ1-3; 9 bases map to TRBD1. The clonotype comes from a woman in her fifties or sixties in good health and CMV-seropositive. The CDR3 nucleotides are TGTGCCTGGTATGGGACAGGGCTACCCGGAAACACCATATATTTT. Protein: CAWYGTGLPGNTIYF.